This T cell receptor beta chain was recovered during a study of memory CD8 T cells in hepatitis C reinfection. For the study at large: Reinfection meant HCV RNA positivity after two negatives ≥60 days apart. Samples before reinfection came 55 to 20 weeks prior to detection. General study points: A handful of donors were too few for definitive public clonotype conclusions.

The V gene's germline CDR1 is SGHVS and CDR2 FNYEAQ. V lost 3 bases and J 5 bases, leaving 13 bases between the germline ends. The CDR3 spans 15 residues. Details on this clone: Its antigen is still unknown.

Documented time point: pre-reinfection, 55 to 20 weeks before reinfection detection. TCR sequencing was done directly ex vivo on sorted cells, without expansion in vitro. Profiling relied on immunoSEQ multiplex PCR, and the TCRdb table lists in-frame clones only, not all of them. This sample carries approximately 52,000 clones, 85% to 90% of them seen once, and the ten largest clones take less than 1.2%. J is TRBJ2-2 and V is TRBV7-6; D perhaps matches TRBD2 (6 bases). This receptor was obtained from a man between 18 and 29 years old with hepatitis C virus infection. Input material: naive CD8+ T cells sorted from blood. CDR3 protein: CASSLGGLGTGELFF. Here the CDR3 DNA reads TGTGCCAGCAGCTTGGGGGGATTGGGGACCGGGGAGCTGTTTTTT.